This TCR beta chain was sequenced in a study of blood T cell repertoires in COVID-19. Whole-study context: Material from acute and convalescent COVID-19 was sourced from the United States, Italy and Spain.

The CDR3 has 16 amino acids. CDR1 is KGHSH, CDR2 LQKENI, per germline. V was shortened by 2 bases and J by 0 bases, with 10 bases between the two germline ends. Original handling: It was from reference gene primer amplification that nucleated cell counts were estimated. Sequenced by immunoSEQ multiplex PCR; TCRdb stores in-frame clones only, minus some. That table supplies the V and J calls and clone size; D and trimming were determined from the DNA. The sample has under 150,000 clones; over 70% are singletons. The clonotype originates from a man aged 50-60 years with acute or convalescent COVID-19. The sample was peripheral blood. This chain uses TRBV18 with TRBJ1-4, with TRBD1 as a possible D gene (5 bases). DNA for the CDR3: TGTGCCAGCTCACCAGGGGCAGCAACAACTAATGAAAAACTGTTTTTT. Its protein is CASSPGAATTNEKLFF.